The T cell receptor (beta chain) under discussion was sequenced for a study of technical replicates of blood from several donors listed by TCRdb under 2017. Receptors were amplified or captured by the immunoSEQ multiplex PCR assay. This immuneACCESS table, as held by TCRdb, lists in-frame sequences with V and J called but not all clones. Of the missing ones, under half trace to an unresolved V gene in checked studies; the others have no known cause. This sample comprises about 100,000 clones, nearly 97% of them detected only once. About 0.21% of the sample goes to the ten largest clones. Unmatched junction bases come to 2, with V trimmed by 5 bases and J by 3 bases. Per the germline V gene (reference sequence), SEHNR is the CDR1 and FQNEAQ is the CDR2. Including the terminal cysteine and phenylalanine, the CDR3 comprises 14 residues. The DNA shown is the 42-base CDR3, in frame from base 1. About this clone itself: Its recognized antigen is unknown. No base quality values were provided; no much bigger clone lies one nucleotide off.

The sequence links TRBV7-9 to TRBJ2-5, with 11 central nucleotides matching TRBD1. The receptor comes from a human donor in good health. Sequenced: T cells isolated from PBMCs. The CDR3 region has the sequence CASSLGQGEETQYF. The sequenced DNA: TGTGCCAGCAGCCTGGGACAGGGGGAAGAGACCCAGTACTTC.